Sequencing of this TCR beta chain was carried out in a study of T cells in narcolepsy. Data came from immunoSEQ multiplex PCR; TCRdb stores just in-frame clones and leaves some out. Here the sample spans under 35,000 clones, roughly 77% being singletons. Regarding this clone: Antigen: not known.

CDR1 LGHNA and CDR2 YSLEER come from the germline V gene. Trimming removed 0 bases from V and 2 bases from J; junction bases left unmatched: 5. The CDR3 has 16 amino acids. Study results and caveats: Autoreactive clonotypes reportedly recurred in blood of same and different patients, not controls. Autoreactive clone sequences were missing from some blood memory CD4+ repertoires.

The chain uses TRBV4-3 and TRBJ2-3; 7 bases line up with TRBD2. The sequencing sample was made of CD45RA- memory CD4+ T cells from PBMCs. The TCR sequence derives from a human donor with narcolepsy. Here the CDR3 DNA reads TGCGCCAGCAGCCAAGAATCTAGCGGTTACACAGATACGCAGTATTTT. Translated, it gives CASSQESSGYTDTQYF.